This T cell receptor beta chain was obtained from a study of blood T cell repertoires in COVID-19. Enrolled during active infection, Seattle patients were then followed longitudinally. This CDR3 spans 12 amino acids. Per the germline V gene, CDR1 is SGHRS and CDR2 is YFSETQ. V lost 6 bases to trimming and J lost 3 bases, with 7 bases between them. Original data processing: For nucleated cells, counts were estimated from reference gene primer amplification. Clones were read by immunoSEQ multiplex PCR, and TCRdb kept only the in-frame ones, dropping some. Clone size and V and J calls were adopted from that table, with D and trimming inferred from the DNA. The sample lists approximately 260,000 clones, 88% occurring once.

This sequence originates from a woman in her sixties or seventies with COVID-19, enrolled during active disease. Source material: peripheral blood. The chain recombines TRBV5-1 with TRBJ1-3; no firm D call. The CDR3 bases are TGCGCCAGCACCCAGGATGGAAACACCATATATTTT. Residues: CASTQDGNTIYF.